This TCR beta chain was recovered during a study of OX40 agonist ivuxolimab in advanced cancers. The overall study: Patients were dosed with the agonistic anti-OX40 (CD134) antibody ivuxolimab. Study-wide results and caveats: CD8+ T cells were the subset that, on average, had more expanded clones than CD4+.

A word on this clone: Its specificity is not known.

The assay was immunoSEQ multiplex PCR, and TCRdb's table has in-frame clones only and misses some. Among 25,000 to 35,000 clones listed, about 86% were seen once. The sequences come from CD4+ or CD8+ T cells sorted from blood, collected in a trial of the OX40 agonist ivuxolimab. The clonotype was recovered from an adult with an advanced solid tumor such as melanoma, head and neck, liver or kidney cancer.

The CDR3 nucleotides are TGTGCCAACATGGCGGGAGCACAAGAGACCCAGTACTTC. Protein sequence: CANMAGAQETQYF. The rearrangement uses TRBV2 and TRBJ2-5, with TRBD2 matching over 7 bases. The CDR3 extends over 13 amino acids. Germline assignment: CDR1 SNHLY and CDR2 FYNNEI. V was pared by 10 bases and J by 2 bases, with 7 bases of the junction left unmatched.